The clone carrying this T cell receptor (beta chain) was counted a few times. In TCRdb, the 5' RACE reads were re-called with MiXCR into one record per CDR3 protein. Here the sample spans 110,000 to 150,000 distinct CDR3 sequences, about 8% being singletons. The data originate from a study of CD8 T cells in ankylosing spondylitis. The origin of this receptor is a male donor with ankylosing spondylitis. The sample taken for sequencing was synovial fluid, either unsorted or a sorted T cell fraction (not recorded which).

CDR3 protein: CASSPRGTGHEQYF. The CDR3 DNA sequence: TGCGCCAGCAGCCCAAGAGGGACAGGGCACGAGCAGTACTTC. This chain links TRBV5-1 with TRBJ2-7; 9 bases fit TRBD1. The germline V gene encodes CDR1 SGHRS and CDR2 YFSETQ. After removal of 4 bases from V and 5 bases from J, the junction contained 7 bases not matched to a gene. The CDR3 is made up of 14 amino acids.